Listed below are T cell receptor beta chains from one sample, sequenced in a study of shared clonotypes between healthy human individuals. Profiling relied on immunoSEQ multiplex PCR, and the TCRdb table lists in-frame clones only, not all of them. Of about 380,000 clones in the sample, 90% to 98% were seen once. The specimen sequenced was memory CD8+ T cells sorted from blood. These receptors originate from a man under 40 in good health. The CDR3 runs from the conserved cysteine through the conserved F or W. The D gene is left open where the match is weak. Clone size is given for some rows only: seen once, a few or many times, or a class if the clone is expanded.

TRBV4-2,.,TRBJ2-5,TRBD2,CASSQGGSGRRETQYF,TGTGCCAGCAGCCAAGGGGGTAGCGGGAGGCGGGAGACCCAGTACTTC
TRBV28,once,TRBJ2-1,.,CASRLISKGFPYNEQFF,TGTGCCAGCAGATTAATTTCTAAGGGGTTTCCATACAATGAGCAGTTCTTC
TRBV27,.,TRBJ2-7,TRBD1,CASSFSIGQGSGLYEQYF,TGTGCCAGCAGTTTTAGTATCGGACAGGGCTCGGGACTTTACGAGCAGTACTTC
TRBV5-1,.,TRBJ2-3,.,CASRNTQYF,TGCGCCAGCAGAAATACGCAGTATTTT
TRBV11-2,.,TRBJ2-1,.,CASSSPLPGGSMGNEQFF,TGTGCCAGCAGCTCCCCTCTCCCAGGGGGGAGCATGGGCAATGAGCAGTTCTTC
TRBV4-2,.,TRBJ2-3,TRBD2,CASSQGTSGFSTDTQYF,TGTGCCAGCAGCCAAGGGACTAGCGGTTTTAGCACAGATACGCAGTATTTT
TRBV7-6,once,TRBJ2-7,.,CASSLEIRDEQYF,TGTGCCAGCAGCTTAGAAATTCGCGACGAGCAGTACTTC
TRBV20-1,.,TRBJ1-2,.,CSARGNGYTF,TGCAGTGCTAGAGGGAATGGCTACACCTTC
TRBV27,.,TRBJ1-2,.,CASSPTGTYGYTF,TGTGCCAGCAGCCCTACAGGGACCTATGGCTACACCTTC
TRBV2,.,TRBJ2-7,TRBD2,CASSGVLAATYEQYF,TGTGCCAGCAGTGGGGTCCTAGCGGCTACCTACGAGCAGTACTTC
TRBV28,.,TRBJ2-7,.,CASSLVRMSSYEQYF,TGTGCCAGCAGTTTAGTGAGGATGAGCTCCTACGAGCAGTACTTC
TRBV7-9,.,TRBJ2-5,TRBD1,CASSLSQGDSETQYF,TGTGCCAGCAGCTTAAGTCAGGGGGATAGCGAGACCCAGTACTTC
TRBV27,.,TRBJ2-7,TRBD2,CASSRLAGGRAYEQYF,TGTGCCAGCAGCAGACTAGCGGGAGGGAGGGCCTACGAGCAGTACTTC
TRBV11-2,.,TRBJ2-5,TRBD2,CASSPPGLGRRGETQYF,TGTGCCAGCAGCCCACCGGGTTTAGGCCGGCGGGGGGAGACCCAGTACTTC
TRBV25-1,.,TRBJ2-3,TRBD2,CASSHPGTSGDTQYF,TGTGCCAGCAGTCATCCCGGGACTAGCGGGGATACGCAGTATTTT
TRBV18,.,TRBJ1-3,.,CASSPQAASGNTIYF,TGTGCCAGCTCACCACAGGCCGCCTCTGGAAACACCATATATTTT
TRBV5-6,.,TRBJ2-2,TRBD2,CASSASGGHTGELFF,TGTGCCAGCAGCGCTAGCGGGGGGCACACCGGGGAGCTGTTTTTT
TRBV6-1,.,TRBJ2-7,TRBD1,CASNGQAYEQYF,TGTGCCAGCAATGGACAGGCCTACGAGCAGTACTTC
TRBV20-1,.,TRBJ1-2,TRBD1,CSALTGSGYTF,TGCAGTGCCCTGACAGGGAGCGGCTACACCTTC
TRBV13,.,TRBJ2-3,.,CASSSLKRPTDTQYF,TGTGCCAGCAGCTCCTTGAAGCGGCCGACAGATACGCAGTATTTT
TRBV5-1,.,TRBJ2-7,.,CASSDYSRAYEQYF,TGCGCCAGCAGCGATTACTCCCGGGCCTACGAGCAGTACTTC
TRBV10-1,.,TRBJ2-1,.,CASRCFRASNEQFF,TGCGCCAGCAGATGTTTTCGGGCCTCTAATGAGCAGTTCTTC
TRBV11-2,few,TRBJ2-7,TRBD2,CASSLLTLAGEDEQYF,TGTGCCAGCAGCTTGCTGACCTTAGCGGGAGAAGACGAGCAGTACTTC
TRBV25-1,.,TRBJ1-4,.,CASRGTLAMTAEKLFF,TGTGCCAGCAGGGGGACACTCGCCATGACCGCCGAAAAACTGTTTTTT
TRBV5-1,.,TRBJ2-1,.,CASRLYPDFGNEQFF,TGCGCCAGCAGATTATATCCGGACTTTGGCAATGAGCAGTTCTTC
TRBV11-2,.,TRBJ2-7,.,CASSFGTSYEQYF,TGTGCCAGCAGCTTCGGGACATCCTACGAGCAGTACTTC
TRBV5-1,.,TRBJ2-2,TRBD1,CASSTWTGSGELFF,TGCGCCAGCAGCACCTGGACAGGGTCCGGGGAGCTGTTTTTT
TRBV2,.,TRBJ1-5,TRBD1,CASSEQGGSNQPQHF,TGTGCCAGCAGTGAGCAGGGGGGGAGCAATCAGCCCCAGCATTTT
TRBV27,.,TRBJ2-7,.,CASSLTPRSGDYEQYF,TGTGCCAGCAGTTTAACTCCTCGGTCAGGGGACTACGAGCAGTACTTC
TRBV5-1,.,TRBJ1-5,.,CASSRDTNQPQHF,TGCGCCAGCAGCCGAGACACTAATCAGCCCCAGCATTTT
TRBV29-1,.,TRBJ2-2,.,CSVSLRVATGELFF,TGCAGCGTTAGCTTGCGGGTGGCGACCGGGGAGCTGTTTTTT
TRBV5-5,.,TRBJ2-1,.,CASSPPGVSYNEQFF,TGTGCCAGCAGCCCTCCGGGGGTCTCCTACAATGAGCAGTTCTTC
TRBV2,.,TRBJ2-5,TRBD1,CASSDQGAIETQYF,TGTGCCAGCAGTGACCAGGGGGCTATCGAGACCCAGTACTTC
TRBV15,.,TRBJ2-5,.,CATSRDRREETQYF,TGTGCCACCAGCAGAGATCGTCGGGAAGAGACCCAGTACTTC
TRBV29-1,.,TRBJ2-5,TRBD2,CSVGWSREEKETQYF,TGCAGCGTTGGGTGGTCGCGGGAGGAGAAAGAGACCCAGTACTTC